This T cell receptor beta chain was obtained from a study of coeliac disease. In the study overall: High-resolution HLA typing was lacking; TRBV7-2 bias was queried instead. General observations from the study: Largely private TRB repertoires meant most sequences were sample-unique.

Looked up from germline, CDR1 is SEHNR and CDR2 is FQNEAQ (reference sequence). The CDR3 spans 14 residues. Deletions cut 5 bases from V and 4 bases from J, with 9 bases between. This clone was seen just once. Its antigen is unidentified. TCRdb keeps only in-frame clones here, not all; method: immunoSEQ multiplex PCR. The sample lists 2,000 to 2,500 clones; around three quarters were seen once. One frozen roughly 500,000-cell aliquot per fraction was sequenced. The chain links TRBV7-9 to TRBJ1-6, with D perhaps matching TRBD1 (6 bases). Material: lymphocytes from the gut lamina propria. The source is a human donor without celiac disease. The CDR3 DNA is TGTGCCAGCAGCCGGGACAAATATAATTCACCCCTCCACTTT. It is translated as CASSRDKYNSPLHF.